The 21 T cell receptor beta chains given below trace back to one sample, sequenced in a study of blood T cell repertoires in COVID-19. Only in-frame clones appear in the TCRdb table, and some are missing; sequencing was by immunoSEQ multiplex PCR. Seen here are 230,000 or so clones, 90% observed once, and the top ten hold roughly 2%. The sequencing sample was made of peripheral blood. These receptors all stem from a woman in her sixties or seventies with COVID-19, enrolled during active disease.

The CDR3 DNA reads TGTGCCAGCAGTTACTCGGGGACACCCCTTACAAACAATGAGCAGTTCTTC. This gives the protein CASSYSGTPLTNNEQFF. The chain recombines TRBV6-2 or TRBV6-3 with TRBJ2-1; D is perhaps TRBD1 (6 bases). V was trimmed by 0 bases and J by 5 bases, leaving 17 bases between them. Germline V CDR1 and CDR2: MNHEY, SVGEGT. CDR3 size: 17 residues.

The J gene is TRBJ1-2, the V gene TRBV19; 9 bases align to TRBD1. Trimming cost V 6 bases and J 7 bases; bases outside gene matches: 9. Germline assignment: CDR1 LNHDA and CDR2 SQIVND (reference sequence). The CDR3 is made up of 14 amino acids. CDR3 sequence reads: CASRETGGKGGYTF. CDR3 DNA: TGTGCCAGTAGAGAGACAGGGGGAAAAGGTGGCTACACCTTC.

The chain carries TRBV7-9 and TRBJ1-1, with D possibly TRBD1 on 6 matching bases. V dropped 4 bases and J dropped 5 bases, with 14 bases sitting between them. The CDR3 runs to 14 residues. Germline V gives CDR1 SEHNR, CDR2 FQNEAQ (reference sequence). CDR3 sequence reads: CASSWRGQGTEAFF. Here the CDR3 DNA reads TGTGCCAGCAGCTGGCGAGGGCAGGGGACTGAAGCTTTCTTT.

The chain couples TRBV5-3 to TRBJ1-6, with 7 positions matching TRBD1. TRBV5-3 is designated an ORF whose function remains uncertain. V shed 4 bases and J 0 bases; nucleotides not matched to a gene: 22. The CDR3 runs to 22 residues. The CDR3 region has the DNA TGTGCCAGAAGCCATGCAAACTGGTGGGGACAGCGTACCCACTCCTATAATTCACCCCTCCACTTT. It is translated as CARSHANWWGQRTHSYNSPLHF.

Concerning this clone itself: A read error may account for a junction end that differs from germline. CDR3 amino acids: CASSPGQSADTQYF. The CDR3 nucleotides are TGTGCTAGCAGTCCGGGACAGAGCGCAGATACGCAGTATTTT. This sequence joins TRBV7-7 and TRBJ2-3; 7 bases map to TRBD1. CDR3 length equals 14 residues. Germline V lookup: CDR1 SSHAT, CDR2 FNYEAQ (reference sequence).

This clone showed up just once. This chain links TRBV10-3 with TRBJ1-1, with TRBD1 matching over 10 bases. CDR1 ENHRY and CDR2 SYGVKD come from the germline V gene. The CDR3 runs to 15 residues. V was pared by 10 bases and J by 3 bases, with 11 bases of the junction left unmatched. In DNA, the CDR3 is TGTGCCACCGTCGACAGGGGGCGTAGGGACACTGAAGCTTTCTTT. Translation gives CATVDRGRRDTEAFF.

The chain employs TRBV5-5 and TRBJ2-2; 10 nucleotides match TRBD1. Germline loops: CDR1 SGHKS, CDR2 YYEKEE (reference sequence). The CDR3 is 16 residues long. J gave up 7 bases and V 5 bases, and 11 bases lay outside the gene matches. The CDR3 spells CASSLRDRGRVGELFF. In DNA, the CDR3 is TGTGCCAGCAGTCTTCGGGACAGGGGTAGGGTCGGGGAGCTGTTTTTT.

The chain employs TRBV11-3 and TRBJ2-3; D uncertain. The germline V gene encodes CDR1 SGHNT and CDR2 YENEEA. CDR3 length: 13 amino acids. V was shortened by 1 base and J by 4 bases, with 6 bases between the two germline ends. In DNA form, the CDR3 reads TGTGCCAGCAGCTTAGGTGGAGCAGATACGCAGTATTTT. Translation gives CASSLGGADTQYF.

This clone has ten or more counts. This chain connects TRBV9 to TRBJ2-3; D remains ambiguous. Germline CDR1 SGDLS, CDR2 YYNGEE. This CDR3 contains 12 residues. V was pared by 5 bases and J by 6 bases, with 10 bases between. The CDR3 loop is CASSAVVDTQYF. In DNA form, the CDR3 reads TGTGCCAGCAGTGCAGTCGTTGATACGCAGTATTTT.

This sequence joins TRBV27 and TRBJ1-6, with 8 bases lining up with TRBD1. J was trimmed by 2 bases and V by 5 bases; bases with no gene match: 2. The CDR3 is 15 amino acids. Germline values: CDR1 MNHEY, CDR2 SMNVEV (reference sequence). The CDR3 spells CASSDRGPYNSPLHF. The CDR3, as DNA: TGTGCCAGCAGTGACAGGGGCCCCTATAATTCACCCCTCCACTTT.

J is TRBJ2-7 and V is TRBV7-9; TRBD1 aligns across 11 bases. Unmatched junction bases numbered 11, after V lost 3 bases and J lost 4 bases. This CDR3 has 17 amino acids. Germline V lookup: CDR1 SEHNR, CDR2 FQNEAQ (reference sequence). The CDR3 reads CASSFQTGQGADYEQYF. As DNA, the CDR3 is TGTGCCAGCAGCTTCCAAACTGGACAGGGGGCTGATTACGAGCAGTACTTC.

The CDR3 sequence: CASSQAGSGAYNEQFF. In DNA, the CDR3 is TGTGCCAGCAGCCAAGCGGGTAGCGGGGCTTACAATGAGCAGTTCTTC. V is TRBV4-2 and J is TRBJ2-1; 8 bases are shared with TRBD2. The germline gives CDR1 LGHNA, CDR2 YNFKEQ. J lost 4 bases, V lost 1 base, and 6 bases had no gene match. This CDR3 comprises 16 residues.

This sequence joins TRBV30 and TRBJ2-2, with D maybe TRBD1 (5 bases). Trimming took off 0 bases at V and 5 bases at J, with 16 bases between the two ends. Germline-derived CDR1 and CDR2 are GTSNPN and SVGIG (reference sequence). The CDR3 is 16 residues long. CDR3 loop: CAWSVRTGSVTGELFF. As DNA, the CDR3 is TGTGCCTGGAGTGTACGTACAGGCTCGGTAACCGGGGAGCTGTTTTTT.

The gene calls are TRBV5-5 and TRBJ2-7; TRBD1 matches at 9 bases. Germline V gene lookup returns CDR1 SGHKS and CDR2 YYEKEE (reference sequence). The junction had 6 bases not matched to a gene; V was cut back by 0 bases and J by 2 bases. The CDR3 has 16 residues. The chain's CDR3 is CASSLGGTGNPYEQYF. The DNA of the CDR3 is TGTGCCAGCAGCTTGGGCGGGACAGGGAACCCCTACGAGCAGTACTTC.

The chain couples TRBV9 to TRBJ1-1, with 11 bases lining up with TRBD1. This CDR3 spans 16 amino acids. Germline V gene lookup returns CDR1 SGDLS and CDR2 YYNGEE. The V segment lost 3 bases and the J segment 0 bases; nucleotides outside the gene matches: 4. CDR3: CASSAGTGGMNTEAFF. The CDR3 DNA reads TGTGCCAGCAGCGCCGGGACAGGGGGGATGAACACTGAAGCTTTCTTT.

The chain recombines TRBV2 with TRBJ2-2; 7 bases fit TRBD1. Germline V gives CDR1 SNHLY, CDR2 FYNNEI. V lost 6 bases, J lost 4 bases, and 2 bases stayed unmatched. The CDR3 has 13 amino acids. The CDR3 here is CASSRQGTGELFF. The CDR3 DNA reads as TGTGCCAGCAGCCGACAGGGCACCGGGGAGCTGTTTTTT.

The gene calls are TRBV5-6 and TRBJ1-1; no clear D. This CDR3 has 14 amino acids. Between the trimmed V and J ends, which lost 6 bases and 7 bases, there was a span of 19 bases. CDR1 is SGHDT, CDR2 YYEEEE, per germline. The CDR3 sequence: CASTPRVQGFEAFF. The CDR3 DNA is TGTGCCAGCACCCCGAGGGTACAAGGGTTTGAAGCTTTCTTT.

V usage is TRBV19 and J usage is TRBJ1-5; 7 positions agree with TRBD1. This CDR3 has 15 amino acids. Trimming at V came to 4 bases and at J to 7 bases, leaving 10 bases not matched to a gene. Germline V gives CDR1 LNHDA, CDR2 SQIVND (reference sequence). The CDR3 DNA follows: TGTGCCAGTAGTACCGAACTGACAGGGAGACAGCCCCAGCATTTT. Translation gives CASSTELTGRQPQHF.

V and J are TRBV6-5 and TRBJ2-3; possible D gene TRBD2, 5 bases. From germline, CDR1 is MNHEY and CDR2 SVGAGI. V was clipped by 3 bases and J by 0 bases, with 13 bases between them. The CDR3 runs to 16 residues. The CDR3, as DNA: TGTGCCAGCAGTTATGGTGCGGGCTCTAGCACAGATACGCAGTATTTT. As protein: CASSYGAGSSTDTQYF.

This chain connects TRBV6-2 or TRBV6-3 to TRBJ2-1; 13 bases map to TRBD2. The CDR3 length is 18 residues. Germline V gives CDR1 MNHEY, CDR2 SVGEGT. V lost 4 bases, J lost 1 base, and 7 bases stayed unmatched. CDR3: CASSWGLAGSPSYNEQFF. CDR3 bases: TGTGCCAGCAGTTGGGGACTAGCGGGGAGCCCTTCCTACAATGAGCAGTTCTTC.

The CDR3 loop reads CASSVKTGASGNTIYF. The CDR3 bases are TGTGCCAGCAGCGTAAAGACGGGTGCCTCTGGAAACACCATATATTTT. V gene TRBV9 combines with J gene TRBJ1-3, with D unclear. This CDR3 comprises 16 residues. V lost 1 base and J lost 0, with 11 bases in between. Germline CDR1 and CDR2: SGDLS and YYNGEE.